Shown below are 17 T cell receptor beta chains from a single sample sequenced in a study of cytomegalovirus exposure and HLA in healthy donors. Primers for the PCR totalled 60 Vbeta and 13 Jbeta. The repertoire was sequenced with immunoSEQ multiplex PCR; TCRdb's copy has only in-frame clones and lacks some. The table lists a few hundred thousand clones, approximately 70% of them singletons, with approximately 1.7% in the top ten. Sequencing was performed on PBMCs. Receptors were obtained from a woman in her 30s in good health and CMV-seronegative.

Comment on this clone: Germline is not matched at one junction end, which may reflect a read error. The chain has TRBV18 and TRBJ2-7, with D possibly being TRBD2 (6 bases). The germline V gene has CDR1 KGHSH and CDR2 LQKENI. This CDR3 is 12 amino acids long. The CDR3 loop reads CASSLRNSGTHF. The CDR3 nucleotides are TGTGCCAGCTCACTCAGGAATTCCGGGACTCACTTC. Supplemented by reference TRBV18 and TRBJ2-7, the full variable domain reads NAGVMQNPRHLVRRRGQEARLRCSPMKGHSHVYWYRQLPEEGLKFMVYLQKENIIDESGMPKERFSAEFPKEGPSILRIQQVVRGDSAAYFCASSLRNSGTHFGPGTRLTVT.

The rearrangement links TRBV4-2 to TRBJ2-5, with 9 positions matching TRBD2. V shed 4 bases, J shed 0 bases, and the junction held 9 bases outside the gene matches. CDR3 length: 17 amino acids. Looked up from germline, CDR1 is LGHNA and CDR2 is YNFKEQ. The CDR3 DNA reads as TGTGCCAGCAGCCTAGCGGGGGCCCCATCGTACCAAGAGACCCAGTACTTC. Its translation: CASSLAGAPSYQETQYF.

Remarks on this clone: A junction boundary mismatches the germline segment, possibly from a read error. The chain joins TRBV7-3 to TRBJ2-6; 7 nucleotides agree with TRBD1. The CDR3 length is 18 residues. Per the germline V gene, CDR1 is SGHTA and CDR2 is FQGTGA. CDR3 sequence reads: CSSSSPTGPQTGANVLTF. CDR3 coding DNA: TGTTCCAGCAGCTCGCCGACAGGGCCGCAAACTGGGGCCAACGTCCTGACTTTC.

This clone occurred a few times. J is TRBJ1-2 and V is TRBV6-6, with 9 bases identical to TRBD1. V lost 5 bases and J lost 4; bases outside the gene matches: 5. The germline V gene has CDR1 MNHNY and CDR2 SVGAGI (reference sequence). The CDR3 is 14 amino acids. The CDR3 protein is CASSLGQGGYGYTF. In nucleotides, the CDR3 is TGTGCCAGCAGTCTGGGACAGGGCGGCTATGGCTACACCTTC.

As to this clone: At one boundary the junction diverges from the germline segment, which might be a read error. The chain combines TRBV7-9 with TRBJ2-2, with 13 bases fitting TRBD2. CDR3 length: 16 amino acids. Germline CDR1 SEHNR, CDR2 FQNEAQ (reference sequence). CDR3 DNA: TGTACCAGCAGCACATGGACTAGCGGGAGAACCGGGGAGCTGTTTTTT. Protein: CTSSTWTSGRTGELFF. The full variable domain, rest sourced from reference TRBV7-9 and TRBJ2-2, is DTGVSQNPRHKITKRGQNVTFRCDPISEHNRLYWYRQTLGQGPEFLTYFQNEAQLEKSRLLSDRFSAERPKGSFSTLEIQRTEQGDSAMYLCTSSTWTSGRTGELFFGEGSRLTVL.

This clone is a singleton in its sample. The chain employs TRBV20-1 and TRBJ2-7; 7 positions match TRBD1. V shed 5 bases, J shed 4 bases, and the junction held 2 bases outside the gene matches. This CDR3 comprises 11 residues. From germline, CDR1 is DFQATT and CDR2 SNEGSKA (reference sequence). CDR3 sequence reads: CSAEQGYEQYF. The CDR3 DNA is TGCAGTGCTGAACAGGGGTACGAGCAGTACTTC.

J is TRBJ2-3 and V is TRBV19; TRBD1 agrees at 8 bases. V lost 2 bases, J lost 2 bases, and 6 bases stayed unmatched. The CDR3 has 16 amino acids. Germline assignment: CDR1 LNHDA and CDR2 SQIVND (reference sequence). CDR3 protein: CASSIIRDRTTDTQYF. For the CDR3, the DNA is TGTGCCAGTAGTATAATCCGGGACAGGACCACAGATACGCAGTATTTT.

The CDR3 DNA follows: TGTGCCAGCAGCCGTCTAGTGCGGACCGGGGAGCTGTTTTTT. Its translation is CASSRLVRTGELFF. The rearrangement uses TRBV14 and TRBJ2-2, with unresolved D. Germline values: CDR1 SGHDN, CDR2 FVKESK. V gave up 4 bases and J gave up 5 bases, with 11 bases separating them. The CDR3 consists of 14 residues.

This clone showed up just once. CDR3 sequence (DNA): TGCACCAGCAGTTTCCGGGAGCCCTCCTACAATGAGCAGTTCTTC. Translated, it gives CTSSFREPSYNEQFF. The rearrangement links TRBV1 to TRBJ2-1; TRBD2, the D gene given by the table, was not confirmed from the DNA. TRBV1 is described as a pseudogene. CDR3 size: 15 residues.

This clone occurred a few times. V gene TRBV19 combines with J gene TRBJ2-1; 9 bases map to TRBD1. CDR1 and CDR2 from the germline V gene are LNHDA and SQIVND (reference sequence). The CDR3 consists of 15 residues. Unmatched junction bases numbered 4, after V lost 0 bases and J lost 7 bases. CDR3 in amino acids: CASSIENRGLNEQFF. CDR3 bases: TGTGCCAGTAGTATAGAAAACAGGGGGCTGAATGAGCAGTTCTTC.

CDR3 nucleotide sequence: TGTGCCAGCAGCTTAGATCAGGACAAAAGCGGCTACACCTTC. Translating gives CASSLDQDKSGYTF. The gene calls are TRBV11-3 and TRBJ1-2; maybe TRBD1 (5 bases). The V and J ends lost 0 bases and 8 bases respectively, with 13 bases between them. The CDR3 sequence is 14 residues long. Germline-derived CDR1 and CDR2 are SGHNT and YENEEA. The complete variable domain, with remaining parts taken from reference TRBV11-3 and TRBJ1-2, reads EAGVVQSPRYKIIEKKQPVAFWCNPISGHNTLYWYLQNLGQGPELLIRYENEEAVDDSQLPKDRFSAERLKGVDSTLKIQPAELGDSAVYLCASSLDQDKSGYTFGSGTRLTVV.

V gene TRBV5-6 combines with J gene TRBJ1-1, with 7 bases fitting TRBD1. Germline V gene data show CDR1 as SGHDT and CDR2 as YYEEEE. V was clipped by 6 bases and J by 1 base; unmatched bases: 6. CDR3 length equals 14 residues. The DNA of the CDR3 is TGTGCCAGCAATCCGGGACAGCAGAACACTGAAGCTTTCTTT. Translated: CASNPGQQNTEAFF.

V is TRBV10-3 and J is TRBJ2-5; TRBD2 agrees at 10 bases. Germline loops: CDR1 ENHRY, CDR2 SYGVKD. The CDR3 is 16 amino acids. J gave up 4 bases and V 5 bases, and 10 bases lay outside the gene matches. The CDR3 sequence is CAISYSSGGAAETQYF. The CDR3 coding sequence is TGTGCCATCAGTTATTCGAGCGGGGGGGCAGCAGAGACCCAGTACTTC.

The table lists this clone with a few counts. The sample carries other DNA sequences with the same CDR3. The CDR3 DNA reads as TGTGCCAGCAGCTTAGTTGGGGGCGACTCTGGAAACACCATATATTTT. Translating gives CASSLVGGDSGNTIYF. The rearrangement links TRBV11-2 to TRBJ1-3; tentatively, D is TRBD1 (6 bases). V lost 1 base to trimming and J lost 0 bases, with 10 bases between them. The CDR3 extends over 16 amino acids. Per germline, CDR1 SGHAT and CDR2 FQNNGV.

The chain is built from TRBV7-9 and TRBJ2-4, with 8 bases lining up with TRBD2. CDR3 size: 16 residues. Germline CDR1 SEHNR, CDR2 FQNEAQ (reference sequence). V trimming: 1 base; J trimming: 7 bases; junction bases outside the gene matches: 9. The CDR3 protein is CASSLEGSGNGNIQYF. CDR3 DNA: TGTGCCAGCAGCTTAGAAGGTAGCGGGAACGGGAACATTCAGTACTTC.

CDR3 nucleotides: TGTGCCAGCAGTTACTCCGGGACACTCAACTATGGCTACACCTTC. Its protein is CASSYSGTLNYGYTF. This chain connects TRBV6-6 to TRBJ1-2, with a weak D call TRBD1 (6 bases). V was shortened by 0 bases and J by 2 bases, with 10 bases between the two germline ends. The CDR3 is made up of 15 amino acids. Looked up from germline, CDR1 is MNHNY and CDR2 is SVGAGI (reference sequence).

This clone was recorded once. The V call is TRBV27, the J call TRBJ2-7; D remains unclear. Trimming pared 2 bases from V and 2 bases from J, leaving 13 bases between. The germline CDR1 and CDR2 sequences are MNHEY and SMNVEV (reference sequence). The CDR3 runs to 15 residues. CDR3 amino acids: CASSLISGMAYEQYF. CDR3 DNA sequence: TGTGCCAGCAGTTTAATATCAGGAATGGCCTACGAGCAGTACTTC.